This T cell receptor beta chain was recorded in a study of beta chain features in type 1 diabetes. About this clone: What it recognizes is unknown.

Sequenced material consisted of expressed TCRB transcripts (all of the isolated RNA was reverse transcribed). Libraries were prepared by immunoSEQ multiplex PCR; TCRdb keeps only in-frame clonotypes and omits some of them. The sample includes about 450,000 clones, about an eighth seen only once; the top ten take 0.045% to 0.06%. Study observations and caveats: Possible PCR preference for shorter templates applied equally to patients and controls. VDJ junctions from type 1 diabetes patients carried fewer insertions and larger deletions. The study found that naive, central memory and Treg TCRB repertoires appeared more similar in patients than in healthy donors.

Using CD45RO/CCR7/CD25/CD127/CD95/CD27, CD4+ naive, central memory, regulatory and stem cell-like memory cells were sorted. Sequencing used naive CD4+ T cells from blood. The receptor was derived from a woman between 18 and 30 years old in good health.

In DNA, the CDR3 is TGTGCCAGCTCATCCGGACAGGCCAACTCGGGAGAGCAGTACGTC. It specifies CASSSGQANSGEQYV. This chain uses TRBV18 with TRBJ2-7; 7 positions match TRBD1. CDR1 and CDR2 (germline): KGHSH, LQKENI. Trimming removed 5 bases from V and 7 bases from J; junction bases left unmatched: 14. The length of the CDR3 is 15 residues.